The next 21 T cell receptor beta chains were all read from a single sample in a study of beta chain features in type 1 diabetes. Findings of the study overall: Type 1 diabetes patients showed a moderate but significant shortening of TCRB CDR3s in all four CD4+ subsets.

Investigators reverse transcribed all isolated RNA, so they sequenced expressed TCRB transcripts. Method: immunoSEQ multiplex PCR; TCRdb's copy keeps in-frame clones and lacks some. The sample includes 600,000 to 700,000 clones, around an eighth seen only once; the top ten take 0.02% to 0.025%. These receptors' targets are unknown. The sample taken for sequencing was naive CD4+ T cells from blood. The receptors originated from a man between 18 and 29 years old with type 1 diabetes.

In DNA, the CDR3 is TGCAGTGCTCCAGCGGGAAACATTCAGTACTTC. Protein sequence: CSAPAGNIQYF. This chain connects TRBV20-1 to TRBJ2-4; D might be TRBD2 (6 bases). Germline V lookup: CDR1 DFQATT, CDR2 SNEGSKA (reference sequence). The CDR3 spans 11 residues. V was cut by 5 bases and J by 6 bases, with 8 bases left in between.

The V gene is TRBV2, the J gene TRBJ1-5; D remains unclear. Germline lookup yields CDR1 SNHLY and CDR2 FYNNEI. This CDR3 is built from 17 residues. V was shortened by 3 bases and J by 2 bases, with 17 bases between the two germline ends. The CDR3 DNA sequence: TGTGCCAGCAGTGAGTATTACGGCCCCGGGCGCAATCAGCCCCAGCATTTT. It is translated as CASSEYYGPGRNQPQHF.

The chain uses TRBV5-1 and TRBJ2-3; maybe TRBD2 (6 bases). The V end lost 4 bases, the J end lost 4 bases, and 13 bases lay between the germline ends. CDR3 length equals 14 residues. Looked up from germline, CDR1 is SGHRS and CDR2 is YFSETQ. This chain's CDR3 is CASSGRREPDTQYF. The CDR3 bases are TGCGCCAGCAGCGGACGGAGGGAACCAGATACGCAGTATTTT.

This clone was detected a few times. This chain's CDR3 is CASIRDSQETQYF. The DNA of the CDR3 is TGTGCCAGCATACGGGACAGCCAAGAGACCCAGTACTTC. The chain links TRBV27 to TRBJ2-5, with 7 bases lining up with TRBD1. In germline, CDR1 is MNHEY, CDR2 SMNVEV (reference sequence). The length of the CDR3 is 13 residues. After removal of 7 bases from V and 1 base from J, the junction contained 3 bases not matched to a gene.

This sequence joins TRBV2 and TRBJ2-5, with TRBD2 as a possible D gene (7 bases). V was pared by 2 bases and J by 5 bases, with 12 bases between. CDR3 length: 14 amino acids. Germline CDR1 SNHLY, CDR2 FYNNEI. The CDR3 DNA reads as TGTGCCAGCAGTGAATGGGGGGGCCAGGAGACCCAGTACTTC. This gives the protein CASSEWGGQETQYF.

The table lists this clone with a few counts. The chain uses TRBV13 and TRBJ1-4, with D possibly TRBD1 on 6 matching bases. Trimming took off 6 bases at V and 3 bases at J, with 17 bases between the two ends. The length of the CDR3 is 16 residues. CDR1 and CDR2 (germline): PRHDT, FYEKMQ (reference sequence). CDR3 bases: TGTGCCAGCAGTCCCGCGGGGGCACTCTCTAATGAAAAACTGTTTTTT. Its translation is CASSPAGALSNEKLFF.

This clone has only a few counts. The V gene is TRBV30, the J gene TRBJ1-1; 9 bases map to TRBD1. Germline loops: CDR1 GTSNPN, CDR2 SVGIG (reference sequence). With V trimmed by 6 bases and J by 5 bases, 10 bases remained unmatched. This CDR3 region has 14 residues. Written as DNA, the CDR3 is TGTGCCTGCACCACGTGGACAGGGGTAACTGAAGCTTTCTTT. It yields the protein CACTTWTGVTEAFF.

The rearrangement joins TRBV20-1 to TRBJ2-5; TRBD1 matches at 7 bases. The CDR3 consists of 11 residues. Germline V CDR1 and CDR2: DFQATT, SNEGSKA (reference sequence). V lost 6 bases to trimming and J lost 14 bases; unmatched junction nucleotides: 12. The CDR3 coding sequence is TGCAGTGCCCCATCACCTGACAGGGTCTACTTC. It codes for CSAPSPDRVYF.

The gene calls are TRBV7-9 and TRBJ1-6, with TRBD1 matching over 7 bases. The CDR3 consists of 16 residues. The germline V gene has CDR1 SEHNR and CDR2 FQNEAQ (reference sequence). V was clipped by 5 bases and J by 14 bases; unmatched bases: 18. The CDR3 is CASSPGRDRWFVALHF. The CDR3, as DNA: TGTGCCAGCAGCCCAGGCCGGGACAGATGGTTTGTGGCCCTCCACTTT.

This chain uses TRBV25-1 with TRBJ2-1; 10 bases align to TRBD1. The CDR3 totals 17 residues. Germline CDR1 and CDR2: MGHDK and SYGVNS. With 3 bases clipped from V and 5 bases from J, the junction kept 10 bases outside the gene matches. CDR3 coding DNA: TGTGCCAGCAGTGAGTCCGGGACAGGGGCGGCGGACAATGAGCAGTTCTTC. It encodes CASSESGTGAADNEQFF.

The rearrangement joins TRBV7-8 to TRBJ2-6, with D unresolved. The ends were cut back, 6 bases at V and 1 base at J, with 10 bases in the middle. This CDR3 has 15 residues. Germline V gives CDR1 SGHVS, CDR2 FQNEAQ. Here the CDR3 reads CASRRKGSGANVLTF. CDR3 nucleotide sequence: TGTGCCAGCAGGAGAAAAGGGTCTGGGGCCAACGTCCTGACTTTC.

The rearrangement links TRBV27 to TRBJ1-6; 10 bases line up with TRBD1. Germline V CDR1 and CDR2: MNHEY, SMNVEV (reference sequence). J gave up 3 bases and V 2 bases, and 7 bases lay outside the gene matches. This CDR3 spans 18 amino acids. This chain's CDR3 is CASSLRDRGYFYNSPLHF. CDR3 nucleotides: TGTGCCAGCAGTTTAAGGGACAGGGGCTACTTCTATAATTCACCCCTCCACTTT.

In its sample, this clone was seen a few times. The chain couples TRBV4-2 to TRBJ1-2; 8 bases map to TRBD1. Germline CDR1 is LGHNA and CDR2 is YNFKEQ. This CDR3 contains 16 residues. V shed 1 base and J 4 bases; nucleotides not matched to a gene: 8. The CDR3 nucleotides are TGTGCCAGCAGCCAAGCAGCAGGGGGCGAGGGCTATGGCTACACCTTC. It specifies CASSQAAGGEGYGYTF.

The chain combines TRBV11-2 with TRBJ1-6; D might be TRBD1 (6 bases). The CDR3 loop spans 15 amino acids. CDR1 is SGHAT, CDR2 FQNNGV, per germline. V was trimmed by 2 bases and J by 7 bases, leaving 12 bases between them. In nucleotides, the CDR3 is TGTGCCAGCAGCTTAATGGGGGCAGGGAATTCACCCCTCCACTTT. It specifies CASSLMGAGNSPLHF.

The V and J genes are TRBV6-5 and TRBJ1-2; 8 bases line up with TRBD1. J gave up 7 bases and V 6 bases, and 10 bases lay outside the gene matches. Germline V CDR1 and CDR2: MNHEY, SVGAGI. The CDR3 is 14 residues long. The DNA of the CDR3 is TGTGCCAGCAGACATCCGACAGGGGTTCGTGGCTACACCTTC. Amino acid sequence: CASRHPTGVRGYTF.

This clone was recorded a few times. The V call is TRBV28, the J call TRBJ2-2; tentative D call: TRBD2 (6 bases). CDR3 length: 17 amino acids. The V and J ends lost 5 bases and 0 bases respectively, with 16 bases between them. In germline, CDR1 is MDHEN, CDR2 SYDVKM. CDR3 coding DNA: TGTGCCAGCAGTCCCCCGGGGGACGTTTCGAACACCGGGGAGCTGTTTTTT. Translating it yields CASSPPGDVSNTGELFF.

This clone was observed a few times. The gene calls are TRBV2 and TRBJ1-4; no clear D gene. The CDR3 spans 14 residues. Deletions cut 10 bases from V and 0 bases from J, with 12 bases between. Germline V CDR1 and CDR2: SNHLY, FYNNEI. The CDR3 nucleotides are TGTGCCACCCGATGGGAGGCAACTAATGAAAAACTGTTTTTT. Translating gives CATRWEATNEKLFF.

This clone has just a few counts. V usage is TRBV30 and J usage is TRBJ1-2; a weak D match, TRBD1 (6 bases). CDR3 length equals 13 residues. Germline V gene sequence: CDR1 GTSNPN, CDR2 SVGIG (reference sequence). With 5 bases removed from V and 3 bases from J, the gap between germline ends came to 13 bases. CDR3 in DNA: TGTGCCTGGGACTACAGGACAGACTATGGCTACACCTTC. It specifies CAWDYRTDYGYTF. The variable domain in full, completed from reference TRBV30 and TRBJ1-2, reads SQTIHQWPATLVQPVGSPLSLECTVEGTSNPNLYWYRQAAGRGLQLLFYSVGIGQISSEVPQNLSASRPQDRQFILSSKKLLLSDSGFYLCAWDYRTDYGYTFGSGTRLTVV.

The sample holds a few counts of this clone. This specimen includes other DNA sequences encoding the same CDR3. The V and J genes are TRBV6-5 and TRBJ2-1; 9 bases line up with TRBD2. Germline CDR1 and CDR2: MNHEY and SVGAGI. This CDR3 has 14 amino acids. V lost 4 bases, J lost 4 bases, and 2 bases stayed unmatched. This chain's CDR3 is CASSSGLAYNEQFF. DNA of the CDR3: TGTGCCAGCAGTTCGGGACTAGCTTACAATGAGCAGTTCTTC.

This clone was observed a handful of times. The rearrangement joins TRBV30 to TRBJ2-1, with 7 bases lining up with TRBD2. This CDR3 region has 15 residues. Germline assignment: CDR1 GTSNPN and CDR2 SVGIG (reference sequence). V trimming: 8 bases; J trimming: 4 bases; junction bases outside the gene matches: 14. DNA of the CDR3: TGTGCCGGAGAGTCCTCCAGCGGGGCGTACAATGAGCAGTTCTTC. This translates into CAGESSSGAYNEQFF.

DNA for the CDR3: TGCGCCAGCAGCTTGGGGACAGGGGGCGCAGGTCAGCCCCAGCATTTT. It is translated as CASSLGTGGAGQPQHF. This chain connects TRBV5-1 to TRBJ1-5, with 11 bases identical to TRBD1. Losses at the gene ends were 0 bases for V and 6 bases for J; bases not matched to a gene: 5. The CDR3 totals 16 residues. The germline V gene encodes CDR1 SGHRS and CDR2 YFSETQ. Filled out from reference TRBV5-1 and TRBJ1-5, the complete variable domain reads KAGVTQTPRYLIKTRGQQVTLSCSPISGHRSVSWYQQTPGQGLQFLFEYFSETQRNKGNFPGRFSGRQFSNSRSEMNVSTLELGDSALYLCASSLGTGGAGQPQHFGDGTRLSIL.